The rows below give T cell receptor beta chains drawn from one sample of a study of beta chain features in type 1 diabetes. The method was immunoSEQ multiplex PCR; TCRdb's version includes in-frame clones alone and lacks a portion of them. The sample records a few hundred thousand clones, over 25% being singletons. The material sequenced was naive CD4+ T cells from blood. The receptor set was obtained from a young man in good health. CDR3s include the opening cysteine and the closing phenylalanine or tryptophan. A D gene is named only where the DNA matches it firmly. Expanded clones get a size class; other rows say once, few or many, or leave the size out.

>TRBV29-1|TRBD1|-|TRBJ2-2
CSALDRGRTGELFF
TGCAGCGCCCTGGACAGGGGTCGCACCGGGGAGCTGTTTTTT
>TRBV13|-|-|TRBJ2-7
CASSSRQGGLYEQYF
TGTGCCAGCAGCTCCCGTCAAGGGGGTCTCTACGAGCAGTACTTC
>TRBV14|-|-|TRBJ1-1
CASLRLLTEAFF
TGTGCCAGCCTCAGGCTGCTCACTGAAGCTTTCTTT
>TRBV9|-|-|TRBJ2-7
CASSVERPPYEQYF
TGTGCCAGCAGCGTAGAGAGACCACCCTACGAGCAGTACTTC
>TRBV14|-|-|TRBJ2-3
CASSQAVGSYTDTQYF
TGTGCCAGCAGCCAAGCTGTTGGCTCCTACACAGATACGCAGTATTTT
>TRBV7-9|-|-|TRBJ2-5
CASSPLSTSEEITQYF
TGTGCCAGCAGCCCCCTTTCGACTAGTGAAGAGATCACGCAGTACTTC
>TRBV7-2|TRBD1|-|TRBJ2-7
CASSWDRGSEQYF
TGTGCCAGCAGCTGGGACAGGGGTAGCGAGCAGTACTTC
>TRBV9|-|few|TRBJ1-2
CASSVTGLYGYTF
TGTGCCAGCAGCGTAACAGGGCTTTATGGCTACACCTTC
>TRBV25-1|-|-|TRBJ2-7
CASSESWAHEQYF
TGTGCCAGCAGTGAATCGTGGGCCCACGAGCAGTACTTC
>TRBV10-3|-|-|TRBJ2-6
CAISAPLGSGTTHSGANVLTF
TGTGCCATCAGTGCACCGTTAGGGAGCGGTACCACTCACTCTGGGGCCAACGTCCTGACTTTC
>TRBV29-1|TRBD1|-|TRBJ1-1
CSGATGGRTEAFF
TGCAGCGGAGCGACAGGGGGACGCACTGAAGCTTTCTTT
>TRBV6-6|TRBD2|-|TRBJ2-1
CASRKREGSYNEQFF
TGTGCCAGCAGGAAGCGGGAGGGATCCTACAATGAGCAGTTCTTC
>TRBV7-9|TRBD1|-|TRBJ2-4
CASSWDRQAKNIQYF
TGTGCCAGCAGTTGGGACAGGCAAGCCAAAAACATTCAGTACTTC
>TRBV5-1|-|-|TRBJ2-5
CASSSNGNTQETQYF
TGCGCCAGCAGTTCTAACGGCAATACGCAAGAGACCCAGTACTTC
>TRBV29-1|-|few|TRBJ2-3
CSVETGSSDTQYF
TGCAGCGTTGAAACAGGGAGTTCAGATACGCAGTATTTT
>TRBV30|-|-|TRBJ1-1
CAWGRTGKLAFF
TGTGCCTGGGGGCGCACGGGGAAATTGGCTTTCTTT
>TRBV5-1|-|-|TRBJ2-7
CASSNLYEQYF
TGCGCCAGCAGTAATCTGTACGAGCAGTACTTC
>TRBV25-1|TRBD1|-|TRBJ1-4
CASSDPGQGGEKLFF
TGTGCCAGCAGTGATCCCGGACAGGGTGGTGAAAAACTGTTTTTT
>TRBV7-9|TRBD2|-|TRBJ2-1
CASSPLAGAGNEQFF
TGTGCCAGCAGCCCATTAGCGGGAGCCGGCAATGAGCAGTTCTTC
>TRBV5-1|TRBD2|-|TRBJ2-7
CASSGMTSGSGYEQYF
TGCGCCAGCAGCGGGATGACTAGCGGGAGTGGCTACGAGCAGTACTTC
>TRBV5-4|TRBD1|-|TRBJ1-2
CASSFVQGESGYTF
TGTGCCAGCAGCTTCGTCCAGGGGGAGAGTGGCTACACCTTC
>TRBV29-1|TRBD2|few|TRBJ2-3
CSVATRVSGIADTQYF
TGCAGCGTTGCTACTCGGGTTAGCGGGATCGCAGATACGCAGTATTTT
>TRBV9|TRBD2|few|TRBJ2-2
CASSVGGSGTGELFF
TGTGCCAGCAGCGTAGGCGGGAGCGGCACCGGGGAGCTGTTTTTT
>TRBV29-1|-|-|TRBJ2-1
CSVEEPPPRRRAYNEQFF
TGCAGCGTTGAAGAACCTCCCCCTCGGCGACGGGCCTACAATGAGCAGTTCTTC
>TRBV7-2|TRBD1|-|TRBJ2-3
CASSFDRADTQYF
TGTGCCAGCAGCTTCGACAGGGCAGATACGCAGTATTTT
>TRBV30|TRBD1|-|TRBJ2-7
CAWSGHPRDRVYEQYF
TGTGCCTGGAGTGGGCACCCCCGGGACAGGGTCTACGAGCAGTACTTC
>TRBV4-3|-|few|TRBJ2-3
CASSQDRGSTDTQYF
TGCGCCAGCAGCCAAGATCGGGGTAGCACAGATACGCAGTATTTT
>TRBV29-1|-|-|TRBJ1-2
CNVEGHFTF
TGCAACGTTGAGGGGCATTTCACCTTC
>TRBV5-1|TRBD1|-|TRBJ2-5
CASSYDRAQETQYF
TGCGCCAGCAGCTACGACAGGGCTCAAGAGACCCAGTACTTC
>TRBV5-1|-|-|TRBJ1-1
CASSLALGGTEAFF
TGCGCCAGCAGCTTGGCGTTGGGAGGTACTGAAGCTTTCTTT
>TRBV30|TRBD2|-|TRBJ2-3
CAWSRLAGVSDTQYF
TGTGCCTGGAGTAGACTAGCGGGAGTATCGGATACGCAGTATTTT
>TRBV28|-|few|TRBJ1-3
CASGDSGNTIYF
TGTGCCAGCGGTGACTCTGGAAACACCATATATTTT
>TRBV7-2|TRBD1|once|TRBJ1-5
CASSLASDRFSNQPQHF
TGTGCCAGCAGCCTCGCCTCGGACAGGTTTAGCAATCAGCCCCAGCATTTT
>TRBV27|-|-|TRBJ2-7
CASTPRGGLGSYEQYF
TGTGCCAGCACCCCTAGGGGGGGATTGGGTAGCTACGAGCAGTACTTC
>TRBV2|TRBD1|-|TRBJ2-7
CASSRQGNEQYF
TGTGCCAGCAGTAGACAGGGCAACGAGCAGTACTTC
>TRBV30|-|-|TRBJ1-2
CAWGAGYGYTF
TGTGCCTGGGGGGCAGGCTATGGCTACACCTTC
>TRBV30|-|-|TRBJ2-5
CAWRRTGFQETQYF
TGTGCCTGGAGGAGAACAGGGTTTCAAGAGACCCAGTACTTC
>TRBV28|-|-|TRBJ2-5
CASSLGGQETQYF
TGTGCCAGCAGTTTGGGGGGCCAAGAGACCCAGTACTTC
>TRBV6-5|-|-|TRBJ2-7
CASSYQRSSYEQYF
TGTGCCAGCAGTTACCAGCGGAGCTCCTACGAGCAGTACTTC
>TRBV10-3|TRBD2|few|TRBJ2-7
CAIRGASGRDEQYF
TGTGCCATCAGAGGGGCTAGCGGGAGGGACGAGCAGTACTTC
>TRBV4-3|TRBD2|-|TRBJ2-1
CASSQAASGRGWNEQFF
TGCGCCAGCAGCCAAGCGGCTAGCGGGAGAGGATGGAATGAGCAGTTCTTC
>TRBV15|-|-|TRBJ1-1
CATSRDDNNWTEAFF
TGTGCCACCAGCAGAGATGACAACAATTGGACTGAAGCTTTCTTT
>TRBV30|-|-|TRBJ1-5
CAWSASGDQPQHF
TGTGCCTGGAGTGCCTCCGGGGATCAGCCCCAGCATTTT
>TRBV7-7|-|few|TRBJ2-1
CASSLEASRAYNEQFF
TGTGCCAGCAGCTTAGAGGCTAGCAGGGCGTACAATGAGCAGTTCTTC
>TRBV4-2|TRBD2|few|TRBJ2-1
CASSQGAAGGTNWGNEQFF
TGTGCCAGCAGCCAAGGTGCTGCGGGAGGGACTAATTGGGGCAATGAGCAGTTCTTC